Each of the 25 T cell receptor beta chains below was sequenced from the same sample in a study of persistence of HIV-infected CD4 T cells. The stimulus was lysate of CMV-infected fibroblasts, 9 to 10 ug/mL. CD40L/CD69 double-negative CD45RO-high memory CD4+ T cells were collected. The immunoSEQ assay was version 4, run in survey mode. Data came from immunoSEQ multiplex PCR; TCRdb stores just in-frame clones and leaves some out. Of tens of thousands of clones listed, about 80% are singletons. These receptors have no identified antigens. The source was CD4+ T cells sorted from PBMCs after roughly 20-hour stimulation, collected from a patient who received antiretroviral therapy. These receptors were obtained from an adult woman with HIV who was CMV-seropositive.

The J gene is TRBJ2-5, the V gene TRBV5-4; 9 bases agree with TRBD1. Per the germline V gene, CDR1 is SGHNT and CDR2 is YYREEE (reference sequence). V gave up 4 bases and J gave up 5 bases; unmatched junction bases: 6. The CDR3 sequence is 14 residues long. CDR3 DNA: TGTGCCAGCAGCACCAACAGGGGGCTCGAGACCCAGTACTTC. Protein sequence: CASSTNRGLETQYF.

V usage is TRBV7-3 and J usage is TRBJ1-1; tentatively, D is TRBD1 (6 bases). The germline V gene has CDR1 SGHTA and CDR2 FQGTGA. The CDR3 sequence is 14 residues long. Trimming took 5 bases from V and 3 from J, leaving 13 bases between them. Here the CDR3 reads CASSPIGGDTEAFF. In DNA, the CDR3 is TGTGCCAGCAGCCCGATCGGGGGCGACACTGAAGCTTTCTTT.

The V call is TRBV7-9, the J call TRBJ1-1, with 8 bases fitting TRBD1. The J segment lost 1 base and the V segment lost 5 bases, leaving 6 bases of the junction unmatched. The germline gives CDR1 SEHNR, CDR2 FQNEAQ (reference sequence). There are 15 residues in the CDR3. The CDR3 here is CASSTRTGRNTEAFF. The CDR3, as DNA: TGTGCCAGCAGCACCCGGACAGGGCGGAACACTGAAGCTTTCTTT.

This clone was counted between two and nine times. The rearrangement joins TRBV30 to TRBJ1-2, with D uncertain. This CDR3 contains 13 residues. V dropped 5 bases and J dropped 0 bases, with 10 bases sitting between them. Germline V CDR1 and CDR2: GTSNPN, SVGIG (reference sequence). The CDR3 DNA follows: TGTGCCTGGTATAGTATAGCTAACTATGGCTACACCTTC. This sequence encodes CAWYSIANYGYTF.

This chain connects TRBV9 to TRBJ2-2; 7 bases map to TRBD2. Germline V CDR1 and CDR2: SGDLS, YYNGEE. V was clipped by 7 bases and J by 1 base; unmatched bases: 7. The CDR3 totals 15 residues. CDR3 sequence reads: CASGISGWNTGELFF. The CDR3 DNA sequence: TGTGCCAGCGGCATTAGCGGGTGGAACACCGGGGAGCTGTTTTTT.

The chain employs TRBV9 and TRBJ1-2; 7 nucleotides agree with TRBD1. V trimming: 0 bases; J trimming: 3 bases; junction bases outside the gene matches: 5. There are 15 residues in the CDR3. CDR1 and CDR2 from the germline V gene are SGDLS and YYNGEE. For the CDR3, the DNA is TGTGCCAGCAGCGTAGATGCAGGGGGAGACTATGGCTACACCTTC. Its translation is CASSVDAGGDYGYTF.

The V gene is TRBV9, the J gene TRBJ1-2, with D possibly TRBD1 on 6 matching bases. V was pared by 3 bases and J by 4 bases, with 19 bases between. This CDR3 comprises 16 residues. Germline V gives CDR1 SGDLS, CDR2 YYNGEE. As DNA, the CDR3 is TGTGCCAGCAGCGCTTACCCCCGACAGGCGGGCTATGGCTACACCTTC. This codes for CASSAYPRQAGYGYTF.

This chain connects TRBV30 to TRBJ1-5, with 10 bases aligning to TRBD1. The germline V gene encodes CDR1 GTSNPN and CDR2 SVGIG (reference sequence). Germline trimming cut 2 bases from V and 3 bases from J; bases unmatched to any gene: 7. The length of the CDR3 is 16 residues. CDR3 in amino acids: CAWSPRGTGANQPQHF. CDR3 nucleotides: TGTGCCTGGAGTCCGCGGGGGACAGGGGCCAATCAGCCCCAGCATTTT. Full variable domain (remainder filled in from reference TRBV30 and TRBJ1-5): SQTIHQWPATLVQPVGSPLSLECTVEGTSNPNLYWYRQAAGRGLQLLFYSVGIGQISSEVPQNLSASRPQDRQFILSSKKLLLSDSGFYLCAWSPRGTGANQPQHFGDGTRLSIL.

This clone was observed a handful of times. The V call is TRBV7-3, the J call TRBJ2-3; TRBD2 might be the D (5 bases). Germline V gene data show CDR1 as SGHTA and CDR2 as FQGTGA. Deletions cut 5 bases from V and 2 bases from J, with 11 bases between. The CDR3 is made up of 14 amino acids. The CDR3 spells CASSITGFTDTQYF. The CDR3 coding sequence is TGTGCCAGCAGCATCACGGGGTTCACAGATACGCAGTATTTT.

The rearrangement links TRBV25-1 to TRBJ2-3; unclear D gene. There are 9 residues in the CDR3. From germline, CDR1 is MGHDK and CDR2 SYGVNS. Between the trimmed V and J ends, which lost 7 bases and 11 bases, there was a span of 7 bases. The CDR3 region has the DNA TGTGCCAGCAAGGACCTGCAGTATTTT. This sequence encodes CASKDLQYF.

CDR3 DNA sequence: TGTGCCACCAGTGAGGCCAATCAGCCCCAGCATTTT. Translating it yields CATSEANQPQHF. The chain joins TRBV24-1 to TRBJ1-5, with D unclear. Germline CDR1 is KGHDR and CDR2 is SFDVKD. CDR3 length: 12 residues. V dropped 4 bases and J dropped 3 bases, with 3 bases sitting between them.

V is TRBV2 and J is TRBJ2-2; D perhaps matches TRBD2 (6 bases). V lost 7 bases, J lost 4 bases, and 16 bases lay in between. Germline CDR1 and CDR2: SNHLY and FYNNEI. The CDR3 has 15 amino acids. CDR3 loop: CASTRGGGATGELFF. The CDR3 nucleotides are TGTGCCAGCACCAGAGGTGGCGGGGCCACCGGGGAGCTGTTTTTT.

The table lists this clone with a few counts. V gene TRBV5-1 combines with J gene TRBJ2-2; D gene ambiguous. Germline CDR1 reads SGHRS; CDR2 reads YFSETQ. The CDR3 length is 13 residues. Trimming removed 2 bases from V and 3 bases from J, with 5 bases in between. Written as DNA, the CDR3 is TGCGCCAGCAGCTTCGGTTACACCGGGGAGCTGTTTTTT. Amino acids: CASSFGYTGELFF.

The V call is TRBV19, the J call TRBJ1-6; D gene unclear. This CDR3 contains 15 residues. Trimming shortened V by 3 bases and J by 5 bases, and 11 bases separated the two germline ends. Germline CDR1 is LNHDA and CDR2 is SQIVND (reference sequence). The CDR3 DNA reads as TGTGCCAGTAGTATGCCCAGGATGAATAATTCACCCCTCCACTTT. This translates into CASSMPRMNNSPLHF.

This chain uses TRBV19 with TRBJ2-5; D is unclear. There are 16 residues in the CDR3. CDR1 is LNHDA and CDR2 is SQIVND in the germline V gene (reference sequence). The germline V and J ends were trimmed by 7 bases and 5 bases, with 23 bases remaining between them. DNA of the CDR3: TGTGCCAGTACCCTAGTGTTTTCAAACTTAGGGGAGACCCAGTACTTC. Translating it yields CASTLVFSNLGETQYF.

This sequence joins TRBV2 and TRBJ2-7, with TRBD1 matching 9 bases. J gave up 5 bases and V 8 bases, and 10 bases lay outside the gene matches. The length of the CDR3 is 14 residues. The germline CDR1 and CDR2 sequences are SNHLY and FYNNEI. The CDR3 DNA reads TGTGCCAGCTCCCGGGACAGGGTATCGGACGAGCAGTACTTC. It yields the protein CASSRDRVSDEQYF.

The chain uses TRBV24-1 and TRBJ2-3; 11 bases fit TRBD1. The CDR3 totals 16 residues. The V gene's germline CDR1 is KGHDR and CDR2 SFDVKD. J was trimmed by 5 bases and V by 3 bases; bases with no gene match: 6. CDR3: CATSDLRTGGKDTQYF. In DNA form, the CDR3 reads TGTGCCACCAGTGATCTAAGGACAGGGGGCAAAGATACGCAGTATTTT.

This clone was picked up a small number of times. The CDR3 loop reads CASRATSDSPLHF. CDR3 DNA sequence: TGTGCCAGCAGGGCTACCTCGGATTCACCCCTCCACTTT. The genes are TRBV7-9 and TRBJ1-6; D is unresolved. Germline V CDR1 and CDR2: SEHNR, FQNEAQ (reference sequence). V was clipped by 6 bases and J by 8 bases, with 11 bases between them. The CDR3 sequence is 13 residues long.

In DNA form, the CDR3 reads TGTGCCAGCAGTTTATCAGTCTCCTATGGCTACACCTTC. Encoded protein: CASSLSVSYGYTF. The V and J genes are TRBV12-3 or TRBV12-4 and TRBJ1-2; D unclear. V was pared by 2 bases and J by 4 bases, with 8 bases between. The CDR3 is 13 residues long.

The J gene is TRBJ2-5, the V gene TRBV2; 9 nucleotides agree with TRBD1. The CDR3 loop spans 18 amino acids. J lost 2 bases, V lost 7 bases, and 17 bases had no gene match. CDR1 is SNHLY and CDR2 is FYNNEI in the germline V gene. The DNA for the CDR3 is TGTGCCAGCAAGGGAAACAGGGGGCGCCGTGGGGGTCAAGAGACCCAGTACTTC. Encoded protein: CASKGNRGRRGGQETQYF.

This CDR3 reads CASSGAGGPEETQYF. CDR3 sequence (DNA): TGTGCCAGCAGTGGAGCGGGGGGGCCTGAGGAGACCCAGTACTTC. The gene calls are TRBV4-2 and TRBJ2-5, with 10 nucleotides matching TRBD2. V was pared by 6 bases and J by 5 bases, with 9 bases of the junction left unmatched. This CDR3 comprises 15 residues. CDR1 is LGHNA and CDR2 is YNFKEQ in the germline V gene.

This CDR3 reads CASSDGNSGNTIYF. CDR3 DNA sequence: TGCGCCAGCAGTGACGGGAACTCTGGAAACACCATATATTTT. The chain employs TRBV10-1 and TRBJ1-3, with D unclear. The CDR3 loop spans 14 amino acids. V lost 3 bases, J lost 0 bases, and 6 bases lay in between. CDR1 WNHNN and CDR2 SYGVQD come from the germline V gene (reference sequence).

V gene TRBV6-6 combines with J gene TRBJ1-1, with D uncertain. This CDR3 spans 15 amino acids. Germline lookup yields CDR1 MNHNY and CDR2 SVGAGI (reference sequence). The V end was cut by 2 bases, the J end by 2 bases, with 12 bases between. As DNA, the CDR3 is TGTGCCAGCAGTTACCAGGTGGGAGGTAACACTGAAGCTTTCTTT. Amino acid sequence: CASSYQVGGNTEAFF.

The J gene is TRBJ2-7, the V gene TRBV5-1; tentative D call: TRBD1 (5 bases). Germline CDR1 SGHRS, CDR2 YFSETQ. Trimming took 0 bases from V and 5 from J, leaving 15 bases between them. The CDR3 consists of 15 residues. CDR3 coding DNA: TGCGCCAGCAGCTTGGCCCAGGCCGAAGGGGACGAGCAGTACGTC. This codes for CASSLAQAEGDEQYV.

The chain couples TRBV4-2 to TRBJ1-5, with D hard to call. Germline CDR1 reads LGHNA; CDR2 reads YNFKEQ. V lost 0 bases to trimming and J lost 4 bases, with 10 bases between them. The CDR3 loop spans 15 amino acids. The CDR3 sequence is CASSQDGQLNQPQHF. CDR3 sequence (DNA): TGTGCCAGCAGCCAAGATGGGCAGCTGAATCAGCCCCAGCATTTT.